These T cell receptor beta chains were read from a single sample in a study of a mutant IDH1 vaccine in newly diagnosed glioma. The method was immunoSEQ multiplex PCR; TCRdb's version includes in-frame clones alone and lacks a portion of them. The sample carries around 84,000 clones, over 75% recorded once. Antigen specificity for these receptors is unknown. The sample in question was PBMCs, obtained from a glioma patient whose treatment included an IDH1 peptide vaccine. Receptor source: a man aged 35-49 years with glioma. The CDR3 runs from the conserved cysteine through the conserved F or W. The order of the fields is J gene, D gene, clone size, V gene, CDR3 protein, CDR3 DNA. D genes are given only for firm matches. Rows give clone size only sometimes, using once, few, many, or a class for an expanded clone.

TRBJ2-7,NA,NA,TRBV19,CASSIVASYEQYF,TGTGCCAGTAGTATAGTAGCCAGCTACGAGCAGTACTTC
TRBJ2-7,TRBD2,once,TRBV11-1,CASSLGRLAGADEQYF,TGTGCCAGCAGCTTAGGTCGACTAGCGGGAGCAGACGAGCAGTACTTC
TRBJ1-5,NA,NA,TRBV5-1,CASSLGGSRANQPQHF,TGCGCCAGCAGCTTGGGGGGGAGCAGGGCCAATCAGCCCCAGCATTTT
TRBJ1-1,NA,NA,TRBV18,CASSSGIGAEAFF,TGTGCCAGCTCATCGGGGATAGGTGCTGAAGCTTTCTTT
TRBJ2-2,TRBD2,NA,TRBV10-3,CAISEGQRGEAGELFF,TGTGCCATCAGTGAGGGGCAGCGGGGTGAGGCCGGGGAGCTGTTTTTT
TRBJ2-2,TRBD1,NA,TRBV5-4,CASSLNRGAGELFF,TGTGCCAGCAGCCTTAACAGGGGCGCCGGGGAGCTGTTTTTT
TRBJ1-5,NA,NA,TRBV9,CASSVEGGTGPQHF,TGTGCCAGCAGCGTAGAAGGGGGGACGGGACCCCAGCATTTT
TRBJ1-2,NA,NA,TRBV2,CASSGTVANYGYTF,TGTGCCAGCAGTGGGACAGTAGCTAACTATGGCTACACCTTC
TRBJ2-3,NA,once,TRBV6-6,CASSDTRRPQYF,TGTGCCAGCAGCGATACTAGACGGCCGCAGTATTTT
TRBJ2-7,NA,NA,TRBV19,CASSYAEGTYEQYF,TGTGCCAGTTCCTACGCCGAGGGAACCTACGAGCAGTACTTC
TRBJ2-3,NA,NA,TRBV9,CASSVDGGEADTQYF,TGTGCCAGCAGCGTAGACGGGGGAGAGGCAGATACGCAGTATTTT
TRBJ2-6,NA,once,TRBV10-3,CATAGAGANVLTF,TGTGCCACCGCAGGGGCTGGGGCCAACGTCCTGACTTTC
TRBJ2-1,TRBD2,NA,TRBV5-1,CASSPGFGGSYNEQFF,TGCGCCAGCAGCCCGGGATTCGGGGGGAGCTACAATGAGCAGTTCTTC
TRBJ2-7,NA,NA,TRBV6-6,CASSYGPYEQYF,TGTGCCAGCAGTTACGGACCCTACGAGCAGTACTTC
TRBJ2-4,NA,NA,TRBV6-5,CASSYGLEGNIQYF,TGTGCCAGCAGTTACGGGCTGGAGGGAAACATTCAGTACTTC